Each of the 5 T cell receptor beta chains below was sequenced from the same sample in a study of naive and memory T cell subsets. Alpha and beta constant region primers primed reverse transcription for blood and skin samples. Each CDR3 protein gets one entry after TCRdb re-called the UMI-ligation and nested PCR reads with MiXCR. Of 15,000 to 20,000 distinct CDR3 sequences detected, roughly 9% appear once; the ten largest clones hold about 6.8%. Treatment given: skin biopsy from PPD injection site in Mantoux-positive individual. Unsorted total RNA, roughly 1 to 1,100 ng, was DNase treated before reverse transcription. The source material was skin, sampled from a tuberculin skin test site. These receptors originate from an adult in good health.

This clonotype has a count of ten or more. The V and J genes are TRBV14 and TRBJ2-3; 8 bases line up with TRBD2. The germline V gene has CDR1 SGHDN and CDR2 FVKESK. This CDR3 region has 15 residues. With 3 bases clipped from V and 4 bases from J, the junction kept 6 bases outside the gene matches. CDR3 coding DNA: TGTGCCAGCAGCCAGGACCTAGCGGGCGCAGATACGCAGTATTTT. Translation: CASSQDLAGADTQYF.

A few counts support this clonotype. This rearrangement joins TRBV27 to TRBJ2-5; tentative D call: TRBD2 (6 bases). The CDR3 totals 13 residues. V dropped 8 bases and J dropped 5 bases, with 15 bases sitting between them. Looked up from germline, CDR1 is MNHEY and CDR2 is SMNVEV (reference sequence). The DNA of the CDR3 is TGTGCCAGCGGGGAGGCGGGGTTGGAGACCCAGTACTTC. Amino acid sequence: CASGEAGLETQYF.

This clonotype has at least ten counts. DNA of the CDR3: TGTGCCAGTAGCCGGGACAGGGGGCAAAATCAGCCCCAGCATTTT. Translated, it gives CASSRDRGQNQPQHF. The gene calls are TRBV19 and TRBJ1-5; 12 positions agree with TRBD1. Trimming took 6 bases from V and 4 from J; bases not matched to a gene: 4. This CDR3 has 15 residues. Per germline, CDR1 LNHDA and CDR2 SQIVND (reference sequence).

This clonotype was detected ten times or more. V usage is TRBV5-1 and J usage is TRBJ2-7; 11 positions agree with TRBD2. Germline values: CDR1 SGHRS, CDR2 YFSETQ. This CDR3 is built from 16 residues. V trimming: 0 bases; J trimming: 4 bases; junction bases outside the gene matches: 6. The DNA of the CDR3 is TGCGCCAGCAGCTTGGGTCTAGCGGGAGGCCAGTACGAGCAGTACTTC. It encodes CASSLGLAGGQYEQYF.

The V gene is TRBV25-1, the J gene TRBJ2-5, with D perhaps TRBD1 (5 bases). The germline CDR1 and CDR2 sequences are MGHDK and SYGVNS. The V and J ends lost 8 bases and 5 bases respectively, with 12 bases between them. The CDR3 covers 12 residues. The CDR3 sequence: CASPAGCETQYF. The CDR3 bases are TGTGCCAGCCCAGCAGGGTGTGAGACCCAGTACTTC.